A selection of T cell receptor beta chains follows, all from one sample in a study of T cells after posttransplantation cyclophosphamide. The data were produced by immunoSEQ multiplex PCR, yet TCRdb's version contains in-frame clones alone and is incomplete. The sample includes around 12,000 clones, roughly 95% of them seen just once. The specimen sequenced was naive CD8+ T cells sorted from PBMCs. Receptor source: a young man in good health and a related stem cell transplant donor. The CDR3 runs from the conserved cysteine through the conserved F or W. A D gene is named only where the DNA matches it firmly. Size is stated for part of the rows, as once, few or many counts, or as a class when the clone is expanded.

clone_size,j_call,d_call,v_call,cdr3_aa,cdr3_nt
-,TRBJ2-1,TRBD2,TRBV27,CASSPSGNEQFF,TGTGCCAGCAGCCCTAGCGGTAATGAGCAGTTCTTC
-,TRBJ2-1,-,TRBV5-6,CASSPGLYNEQFF,TGTGCCAGCAGCCCCGGACTTTACAATGAGCAGTTCTTC
-,TRBJ2-1,-,TRBV20-1,CSAGDNEQFF,TGCAGTGCAGGAGACAATGAGCAGTTCTTC
-,TRBJ2-7,TRBD2,TRBV7-9,CASTSTSGSSYEQYF,TGTGCCAGCACCTCGACTAGCGGAAGCTCCTACGAGCAGTACTTC
-,TRBJ2-3,-,TRBV2,CASIPGETDTQYF,TGTGCCAGCATTCCGGGGGAGACAGATACGCAGTATTTT
few,TRBJ1-4,-,TRBV6-1,CASSGYRVPNEKLFF,TGTGCCAGCAGCGGTTACAGGGTGCCTAATGAAAAACTGTTTTTT
-,TRBJ2-5,-,TRBV18,CASSPVEEEVTQYF,TGTGCCAGCTCACCAGTGGAGGAAGAGGTCACCCAGTACTTC
-,TRBJ2-7,-,TRBV4-2,CASSQDIFAEQYF,TGTGCCAGCAGCCAAGATATTTTCGCGGAGCAGTACTTC
-,TRBJ2-2,-,TRBV7-9,CATGNGELFF,TGTGCCACCGGGAACGGGGAGCTGTTTTTT
-,TRBJ2-7,-,TRBV5-1,CASSLLAGDSYEQYF,TGCGCCAGCAGCTTGTTGGCAGGGGACTCCTACGAGCAGTACTTC
-,TRBJ2-7,-,TRBV6-5,CASSLGQPEGYEQYF,TGTGCCAGCAGTCTTGGACAGCCCGAAGGTTACGAGCAGTACTTC
-,TRBJ1-5,-,TRBV27,CASSRGSANQPQHF,TGTGCCAGCAGCCGGGGGAGCGCAAATCAGCCCCAGCATTTT
-,TRBJ2-7,-,TRBV27,CASSGASPAGEQYF,TGTGCCAGCAGTGGGGCATCCCCTGCTGGCGAGCAGTACTTC
-,TRBJ1-6,TRBD1,TRBV7-9,CASSLGDRVSSPLHF,TGTGCCAGCAGCTTAGGGGACAGGGTTTCTTCACCCCTCCACTTT
-,TRBJ1-1,-,TRBV7-9,CASSLGLEAFF,TGTGCCAGCAGCTTAGGACTAGAAGCTTTCTTT
-,TRBJ1-6,-,TRBV19,CASSPLRGFNSPLHF,TGTGCCAGTAGCCCTTTGAGGGGGTTTAATTCACCCCTCCACTTT
-,TRBJ1-1,-,TRBV9,CASSGGVGTEAFF,TGTGCCAGCAGCGGGGGGGTTGGCACTGAAGCTTTCTTT
-,TRBJ2-7,-,TRBV7-8,CASSPSLQGSNEQYF,TGTGCCAGCAGCCCCTCCCTCCAGGGATCGAACGAGCAGTACTTC
-,TRBJ1-3,-,TRBV6-1,CASSPTPSSGNTIYF,TGTGCCAGCAGTCCGACTCCGAGCTCTGGAAACACCATATATTTT
once,TRBJ2-1,TRBD2,TRBV7-2,CASSLLAGGRDEQFF,TGTGCCAGCAGCCTTCTAGCGGGGGGGCGCGATGAGCAGTTCTTC
-,TRBJ1-3,-,TRBV28,CASSFSREGTGNTIYF,TGTGCCAGCAGTTTTTCGCGAGAGGGAACCGGAAACACCATATATTTT
-,TRBJ2-7,-,TRBV7-2,CASSSYTSSYEQYF,TGTGCCAGCAGCTCATATACTAGCTCCTACGAGCAGTACTTC
-,TRBJ1-5,-,TRBV7-9,CASSFSGTYSNQPQHF,TGTGCCAGCAGCTTCTCAGGGACTTATAGCAATCAGCCCCAGCATTTT
-,TRBJ2-2,TRBD1,TRBV6-5,CASSPDRANTGELFF,TGTGCCAGCAGTCCCGACAGGGCGAACACCGGGGAGCTGTTTTTT
-,TRBJ2-7,-,TRBV7-6,CASSLEGEGASYEQYF,TGTGCCAGCAGCTTAGAGGGGGAAGGGGCATCCTACGAGCAGTACTTC
-,TRBJ2-7,TRBD1,TRBV11-2,CASSLTGQGAYEQYF,TGTGCCAGCAGCTTGACGGGACAGGGGGCTTACGAGCAGTACTTC
once,TRBJ1-1,-,TRBV4-1,CASSLRGNTEAFF,TGCGCCAGCAGCCTGCGTGGGAACACTGAAGCTTTCTTT
-,TRBJ1-2,-,TRBV15,CATSRGGRDHGYTF,TGTGCCACCAGCAGGGGGGGACGAGATCACGGCTACACCTTC
once,TRBJ1-1,-,TRBV6-5,CASSLGQTEAFF,TGTGCCAGCAGTTTGGGACAAACTGAAGCTTTCTTT
-,TRBJ2-1,TRBD1,TRBV9,CASSGGQGASNEQFF,TGTGCCAGCAGCGGTGGACAGGGGGCGAGCAATGAGCAGTTCTTC
-,TRBJ2-3,TRBD2,TRBV7-6,CASTRTSGGAGTDTQYF,TGTGCCAGCACCCGGACTAGCGGGGGGGCCGGAACAGATACGCAGTATTTT
-,TRBJ2-3,-,TRBV7-6,CASSLDGGPDTQYF,TGTGCCAGCAGCTTAGATGGGGGCCCAGATACGCAGTATTTT
-,TRBJ2-7,TRBD1,TRBV6-5,CASSPGGSYEQYF,TGTGCCAGCAGTCCAGGGGGCTCCTACGAGCAGTACTTC
-,TRBJ2-3,TRBD2,TRBV9,CASSVSDPGLAGAVTDTQYF,TGTGCCAGCAGCGTATCTGATCCGGGACTAGCGGGGGCCGTCACAGATACGCAGTATTTT
few,TRBJ1-4,-,TRBV4-3,CASSRLTWEPNEKLFF,TGCGCCAGCAGCCGCCTTACATGGGAGCCTAATGAAAAACTGTTTTTT
-,TRBJ2-1,-,TRBV27,CASAYGPRGDEQFF,TGTGCCAGCGCCTATGGGCCGCGCGGGGATGAGCAGTTCTTC
-,TRBJ2-1,-,TRBV27,CASSLSGGGNEQFF,TGTGCCAGCAGTTTATCGGGAGGGGGGAATGAGCAGTTCTTC
-,TRBJ2-3,-,TRBV9,CASSAHFYATSTDTQYF,TGTGCCAGCAGCGCGCACTTCTACGCTACTAGCACAGATACGCAGTATTTT
few,TRBJ2-1,-,TRBV7-8,CASGFGVTFHEQFF,TGTGCCAGCGGTTTCGGGGTCACTTTTCATGAGCAGTTCTTC
-,TRBJ2-5,-,TRBV21-1,CASSTFRQGSRETQYF,TGTGCCAGCAGCACATTTCGACAGGGGTCGAGGGAGACCCAGTACTTC
-,TRBJ2-3,TRBD1,TRBV2,CASQAGGANTDTQYF,TGTGCCAGCCAGGCAGGGGGCGCGAACACAGATACGCAGTATTTT
once,TRBJ2-7,TRBD1,TRBV9,CASSVGTGGPYEQYF,TGTGCCAGCAGCGTGGGGACAGGGGGCCCCTACGAGCAGTACTTC
-,TRBJ2-3,-,TRBV13,CASSLLGLSPDTQYF,TGTGCCAGCAGCTTACTAGGACTAAGCCCAGATACGCAGTATTTT